This T cell receptor beta chain was obtained from a study of CD8 T cells in ankylosing spondylitis. Study-level results: Earlier literature documents some of the motif variants in reactive arthritis synovial fluid and blood. Blood of patients with ankylosing spondylitis appeared to be characterized by a TCR beta motif of seven or eight highly homologous variants. There was reportedly significant enrichment of clones that were disease-linked in matched ankylosing spondylitis synovial fluid. Peripheral blood samples showed relatively rare disease-linked clones, and these clones were CD8+.

Quantitative 5'-RACE with molecular barcodes generated TCR beta libraries. TCRdb called the 5' RACE reads again in MiXCR, with one record for every CDR3 protein. The sample lists hundreds of thousands of distinct CDR3 sequences; about 12% were seen once. The V segment lost 3 bases and the J segment 6 bases; nucleotides outside the gene matches: 14. The CDR3 loop spans 16 amino acids. CDR1 and CDR2 from the germline V gene are MNHEY and SMNVEV (reference sequence). Remarks on this clonotype: The antigen is unknown.

The sequence came from a male donor with ankylosing spondylitis. The rearrangement uses TRBV27 and TRBJ2-7; TRBD1 agrees at 7 bases. Sequenced sample: blood, either unsorted or a sorted T cell fraction (not recorded which). This chain's CDR3 is CASSFYTGRGQGEQYF. The CDR3 region has the DNA TGTGCCAGCAGTTTTTACACAGGAAGGGGGCAGGGCGAGCAGTACTTC.